Shown below are 10 T cell receptor beta chains from a single sample sequenced in a study of tumor and adjacent non-tumor tissue in lung cancer. This sample's RNA came from whole unsorted tissue. Three rounds of nested PCR, following a modified ARM-PCR protocol, produced the TCRbeta library. TCRdb re-analysed the multiplex PCR reads in MiXCR, keeping a single row per CDR3 protein. The table has more than 85,000 distinct CDR3 sequences, around 82% seen once. The specimen was lung tumor tissue. These receptors came from a man aged 65 to 85 with non-small cell lung cancer.

This clonotype has just one count. The germline gene is not matched at one end of the junction; a read error may be the cause. The genes are TRBV4-1 and TRBJ1-1; no firm D call. Germline loops: CDR1 MGHRA, CDR2 YSYEKL. This CDR3 is 17 amino acids long. The DNA for the CDR3 is TGCGCCAGCAGCCAGGCAGTTCAGTGGCGGCCTTACCCTGACGCTTTCTTT. As protein: CASSQAVQWRPYPDAFF.

This clonotype has only a few counts. A much bigger clone sits one base away, suggesting this may be a read error. The gene calls are TRBV2 and TRBJ1-5, with D unresolved. CDR1 and CDR2 from the germline V gene are SNHLY and FYNNEI. V was pared by 4 bases and J by 11 bases, with 15 bases between. The CDR3 extends over 13 amino acids. The CDR3 DNA follows: TGTGCCAGCAGTGGGTATAAAGGGCAGTCCCAGCATTTT. Translation: CASSGYKGQSQHF.

This clonotype has a count of ten or more. The V call is TRBV12-3 or TRBV12-4, the J call TRBJ1-1, with 8 bases lining up with TRBD1. The trim removed 0 bases at V and 0 bases at J, leaving 3 bases unmatched. CDR3 size: 16 residues. CDR3 amino acids: CASSLAAGGVNTEAFF. The DNA of the CDR3 is TGTGCCAGCAGTTTAGCGGCAGGGGGCGTGAACACTGAAGCTTTCTTT.

This clonotype appeared a single time. A single base separates this from a much larger clone, so it may be a read error. Without the conserved terminal phenylalanine or tryptophan, this CDR3 likely stems from a read error. The rearrangement links TRBV30 to TRBJ1-1; D is undetermined. The CDR3 contains 14 residues. Germline V lookup: CDR1 GTSNPN, CDR2 SVGIG (reference sequence). V was pared by 0 bases and J by 4 bases, with 12 bases between. The CDR3 sequence is CAWSVLNSGTEAFV. DNA for the CDR3: TGTGCCTGGAGTGTACTAAATTCCGGCACTGAAGCTTTCGTT.

For this clonotype: This sequence may be a read error, since a much larger clone differs from it by one base. J is TRBJ1-1 and V is TRBV28; a possible D gene is TRBD1 (5 bases). There are 13 residues in the CDR3. The V end lost 6 bases, the J end lost 7 bases, and 15 bases lay between the germline ends. Germline CDR1 MDHEN, CDR2 SYDVKM. CDR3 sequence: CASSRDQGIEAFF. CDR3 DNA: TGTGCCAGCAGCAGAGACCAGGGCATTGAAGCTTTCTTT.

The chain is built from TRBV4-1 and TRBJ2-5; D possibly corresponds to TRBD1 (5 bases). V gave up 2 bases and J gave up 11 bases, with 21 bases separating them. Germline V lookup: CDR1 MGHRA, CDR2 YSYEKL. The CDR3 loop spans 15 amino acids. The CDR3 loop is CASSQRYQGQDAQYF. CDR3 coding DNA: TGCGCCAGCAGCCAACGGTACCAGGGCCAAGATGCACAGTACTTC.

This rearrangement joins TRBV29-1 to TRBJ1-2, with D hard to call. This CDR3 is built from 13 residues. Per the germline V gene, CDR1 is SQVTM and CDR2 is ANQGSEA. V gave up 4 bases and J gave up 0 bases, with 9 bases separating them. The CDR3 DNA follows: TGCAGCGTTGTGTCACAGACTAACTATGGCTACACCTTC. This sequence encodes CSVVSQTNYGYTF.

For this clonotype: A single base separates this from a much larger clone, so it may be a read error. The J gene is TRBJ1-2, the V gene TRBV28, with D hard to call. Germline V CDR1 and CDR2: MDHEN, SYDVKM. V lost 5 bases, J lost 6 bases, and 13 bases lay in between. The length of the CDR3 is 13 residues. The CDR3, as DNA: TGTGCCAGCAGTGCCATATCTAGGGATGGCTACACCTTC. It is translated as CASSAISRDGYTF.

On this clonotype: At one of its ends the junction is not consistent with the germline gene, which may arise from a read error. The chain is built from TRBV11-2 and TRBJ2-1, with D possibly TRBD2 on 6 matching bases. This CDR3 has 18 amino acids. CDR1 and CDR2 from the germline V gene are SGHAT and FQNNGV. CDR3 in amino acids: CARSLHVRDWASYNEQFF. In DNA form, the CDR3 reads TGTGCCCGTAGCTTACATGTGCGGGACTGGGCCTCCTATAATGAGCAATTCTTC.

About this clonotype: One end of the junction does not line up with germline, which may come from a read error. J is TRBJ2-4 and V is TRBV5-6; 10 positions match TRBD1. The CDR3 consists of 17 residues. CDR1 and CDR2 from the germline V gene are SGHDT and YYEEEE. CDR3 sequence (DNA): TGTGTCAGCAGCACTACTGGGACAGGGGTCGTTGGAAACATTCAGTACTTC. Amino acid sequence: CVSSTTGTGVVGNIQYF.